This paragraph reports one TCR beta chain. These data belong to a study of blood T cell repertoires in COVID-19. Study background: Nucleic acid was either cDNA or gDNA, and it came from T cells, B-cell-depleted T cells, or PBMCs.

The method was immunoSEQ multiplex PCR; TCRdb's version includes in-frame clones alone and lacks a portion of them. Of roughly 280,000 clones listed, approximately 86% are singletons. The CDR3 covers 15 residues. The V gene's germline CDR1 is LGHDT and CDR2 YNNKEL (reference sequence). J gave up 0 bases and V 4 bases, and 1 base lay outside the gene matches. The V call is TRBV3-1 (or the pseudogene TRBV3-2), the J call TRBJ2-3; 10 nucleotides align to TRBD2. The sequenced sample was peripheral blood. This TCR was sampled from a man aged 25-40 years with active or convalescent COVID-19. CDR3 in DNA: TGTGCCAGCAGCCCTAGCGGGGGTAGCACAGATACGCAGTATTTT. This translates into CASSPSGGSTDTQYF.